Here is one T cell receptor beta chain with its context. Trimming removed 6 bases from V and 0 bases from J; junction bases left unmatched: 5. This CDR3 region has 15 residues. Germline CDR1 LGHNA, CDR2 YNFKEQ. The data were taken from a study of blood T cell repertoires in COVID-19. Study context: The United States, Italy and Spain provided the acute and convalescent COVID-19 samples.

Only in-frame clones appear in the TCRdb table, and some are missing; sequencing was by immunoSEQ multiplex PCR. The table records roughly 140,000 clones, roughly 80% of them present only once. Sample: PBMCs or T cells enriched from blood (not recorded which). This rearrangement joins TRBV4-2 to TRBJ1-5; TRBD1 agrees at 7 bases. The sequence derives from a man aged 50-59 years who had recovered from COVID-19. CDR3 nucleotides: TGTGCCAGCAGACTGACAGGGTATAGCAATCAGCCCCAGCATTTT. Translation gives CASRLTGYSNQPQHF.